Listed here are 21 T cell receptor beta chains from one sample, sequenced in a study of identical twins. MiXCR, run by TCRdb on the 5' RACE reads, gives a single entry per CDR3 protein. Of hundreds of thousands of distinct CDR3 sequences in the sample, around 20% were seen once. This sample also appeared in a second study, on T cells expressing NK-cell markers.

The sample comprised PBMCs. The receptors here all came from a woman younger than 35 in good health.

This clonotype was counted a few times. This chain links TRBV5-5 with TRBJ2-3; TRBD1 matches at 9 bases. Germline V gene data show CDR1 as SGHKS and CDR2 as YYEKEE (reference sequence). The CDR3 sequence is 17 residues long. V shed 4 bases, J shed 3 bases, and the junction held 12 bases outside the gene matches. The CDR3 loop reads CASSPNRGTGITDTQYF. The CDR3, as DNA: TGTGCCAGCAGCCCAAACCGGGGGACAGGGATAACAGATACGCAGTATTTT.

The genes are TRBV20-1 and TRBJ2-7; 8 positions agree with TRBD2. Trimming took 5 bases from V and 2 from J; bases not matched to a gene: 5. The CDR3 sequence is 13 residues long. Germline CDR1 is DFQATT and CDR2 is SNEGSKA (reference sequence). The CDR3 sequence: CSAPTSGTYEQYF. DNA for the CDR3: TGCAGTGCTCCTACTAGCGGAACCTACGAGCAGTACTTC.

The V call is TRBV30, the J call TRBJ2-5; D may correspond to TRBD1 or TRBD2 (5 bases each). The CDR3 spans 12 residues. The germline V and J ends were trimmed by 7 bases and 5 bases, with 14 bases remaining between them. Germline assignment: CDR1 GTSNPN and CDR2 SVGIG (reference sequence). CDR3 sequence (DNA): TGTGCCTTCGGGACCCACCCCGAGACCCAGTACTTC. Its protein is CAFGTHPETQYF.

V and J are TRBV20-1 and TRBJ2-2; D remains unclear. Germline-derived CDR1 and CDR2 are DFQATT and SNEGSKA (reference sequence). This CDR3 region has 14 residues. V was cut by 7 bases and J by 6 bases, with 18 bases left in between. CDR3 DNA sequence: TGCAGTGTCCCAGGCTCCGGGCGTCCCGGGGAGCTGTTTTTT. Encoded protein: CSVPGSGRPGELFF.

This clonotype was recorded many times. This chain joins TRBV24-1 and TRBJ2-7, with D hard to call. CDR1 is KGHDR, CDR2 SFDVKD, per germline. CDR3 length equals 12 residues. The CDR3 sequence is CVTSPLPYEQYF. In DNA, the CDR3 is TGTGTGACCTCCCCTCTCCCCTACGAGCAGTACTTC.

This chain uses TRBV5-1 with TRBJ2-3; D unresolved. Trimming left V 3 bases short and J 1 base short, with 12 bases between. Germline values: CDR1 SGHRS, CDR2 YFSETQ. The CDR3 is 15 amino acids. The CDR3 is CASSSDPAGTDTQYF. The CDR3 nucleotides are TGCGCCAGCAGCTCCGACCCAGCTGGCACAGATACGCAGTATTTT.

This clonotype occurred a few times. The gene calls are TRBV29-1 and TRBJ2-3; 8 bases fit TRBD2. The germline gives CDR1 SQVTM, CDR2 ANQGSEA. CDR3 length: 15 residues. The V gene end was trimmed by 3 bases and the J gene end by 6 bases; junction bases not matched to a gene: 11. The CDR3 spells CSVEPLAAPRDTQYF. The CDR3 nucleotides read TGCAGCGTTGAGCCACTAGCGGCCCCCCGTGATACGCAGTATTTT.

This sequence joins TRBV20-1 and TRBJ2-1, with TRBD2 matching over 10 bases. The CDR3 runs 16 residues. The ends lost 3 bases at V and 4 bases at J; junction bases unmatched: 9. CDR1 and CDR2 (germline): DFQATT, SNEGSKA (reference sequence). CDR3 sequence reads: CSARVSGGFGYNEQFF. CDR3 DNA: TGCAGTGCTAGGGTTAGCGGGGGGTTTGGTTACAATGAGCAGTTCTTC.

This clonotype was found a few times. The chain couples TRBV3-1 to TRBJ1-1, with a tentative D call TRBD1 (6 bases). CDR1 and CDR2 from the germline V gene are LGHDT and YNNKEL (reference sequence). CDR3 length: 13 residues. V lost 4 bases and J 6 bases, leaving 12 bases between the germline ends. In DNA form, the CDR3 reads TGTGCCAGCAGCCCTCGACCAGGGGCTGAAGCTTTCTTT. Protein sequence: CASSPRPGAEAFF. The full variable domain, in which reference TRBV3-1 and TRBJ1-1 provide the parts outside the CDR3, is DTAVSQTPKYLVTQMGNDKSIKCEQNLGHDTMYWYKQDSKKFLKIMFSYNNKELIINETVPNRFSPKSPDKAHLNLHINSLELGDSAVYFCASSPRPGAEAFFGQGTRLTVV.

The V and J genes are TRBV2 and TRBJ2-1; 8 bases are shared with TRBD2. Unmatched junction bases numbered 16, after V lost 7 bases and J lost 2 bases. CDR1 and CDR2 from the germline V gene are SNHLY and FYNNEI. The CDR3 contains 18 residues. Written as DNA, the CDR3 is TGTGCCAGCACCACGAGGGGCGGGAGGACTCCGACCTACAATGAGCAGTTCTTC. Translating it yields CASTTRGGRTPTYNEQFF.

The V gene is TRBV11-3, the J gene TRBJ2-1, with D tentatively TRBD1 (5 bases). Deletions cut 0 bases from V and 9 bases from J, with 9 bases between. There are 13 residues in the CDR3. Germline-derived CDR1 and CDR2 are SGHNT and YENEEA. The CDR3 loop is CASSLDRVGEQFF. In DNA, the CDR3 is TGTGCCAGCAGCTTAGACAGGGTTGGTGAGCAGTTCTTC. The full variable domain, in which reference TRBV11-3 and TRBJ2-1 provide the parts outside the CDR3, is EAGVVQSPRYKIIEKKQPVAFWCNPISGHNTLYWYLQNLGQGPELLIRYENEEAVDDSQLPKDRFSAERLKGVDSTLKIQPAELGDSAVYLCASSLDRVGEQFFGPGTRLTVL.

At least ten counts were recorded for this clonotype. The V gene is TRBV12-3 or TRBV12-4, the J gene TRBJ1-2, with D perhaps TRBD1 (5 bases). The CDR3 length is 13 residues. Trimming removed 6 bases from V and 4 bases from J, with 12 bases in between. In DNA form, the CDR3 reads TGTGCCAGCAGATTTGGGACTGCCTATGGCTACACCTTC. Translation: CASRFGTAYGYTF.

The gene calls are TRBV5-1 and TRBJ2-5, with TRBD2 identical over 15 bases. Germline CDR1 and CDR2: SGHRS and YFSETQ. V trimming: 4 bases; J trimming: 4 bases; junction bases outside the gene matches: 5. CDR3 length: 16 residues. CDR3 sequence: CASSGGLAGGTETQYF. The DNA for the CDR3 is TGCGCCAGCAGCGGGGGACTAGCGGGGGGAACAGAGACCCAGTACTTC.

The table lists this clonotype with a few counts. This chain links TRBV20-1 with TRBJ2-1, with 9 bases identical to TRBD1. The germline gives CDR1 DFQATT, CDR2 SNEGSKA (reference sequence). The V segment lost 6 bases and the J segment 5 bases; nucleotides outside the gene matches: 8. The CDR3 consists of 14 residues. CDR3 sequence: CSAAPGTGNNEQFF. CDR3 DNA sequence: TGCAGTGCCGCCCCCGGGACAGGGAACAATGAGCAGTTCTTC.

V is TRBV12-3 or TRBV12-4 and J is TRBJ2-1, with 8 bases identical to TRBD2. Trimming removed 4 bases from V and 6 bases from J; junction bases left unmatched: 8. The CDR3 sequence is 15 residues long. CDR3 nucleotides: TGTGCCAGCAGTTATAGGGAAAGCGGGAGCAATGAGCAGTTCTTC. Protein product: CASSYRESGSNEQFF.

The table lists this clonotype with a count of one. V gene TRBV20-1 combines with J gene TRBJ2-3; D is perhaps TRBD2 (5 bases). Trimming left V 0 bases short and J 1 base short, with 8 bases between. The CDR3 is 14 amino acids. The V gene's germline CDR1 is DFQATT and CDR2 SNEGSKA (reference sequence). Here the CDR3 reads CSARDRRGTDTQYF. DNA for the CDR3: TGCAGTGCTAGAGATCGGCGGGGCACAGATACGCAGTATTTT.

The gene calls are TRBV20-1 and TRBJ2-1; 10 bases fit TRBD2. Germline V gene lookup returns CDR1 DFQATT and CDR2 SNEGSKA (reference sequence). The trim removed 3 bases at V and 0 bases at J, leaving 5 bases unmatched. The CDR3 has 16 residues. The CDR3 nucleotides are TGCAGTGCTAGTAGGGCTAGCGGGAGCTCCTACAATGAGCAGTTCTTC. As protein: CSASRASGSSYNEQFF.

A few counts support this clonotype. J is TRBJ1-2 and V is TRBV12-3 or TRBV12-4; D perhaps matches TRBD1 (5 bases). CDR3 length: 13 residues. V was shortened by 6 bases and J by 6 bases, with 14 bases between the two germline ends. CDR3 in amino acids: CASSIREHDGYTF. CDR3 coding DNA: TGTGCCAGCAGCATCAGGGAGCATGATGGCTACACCTTC.

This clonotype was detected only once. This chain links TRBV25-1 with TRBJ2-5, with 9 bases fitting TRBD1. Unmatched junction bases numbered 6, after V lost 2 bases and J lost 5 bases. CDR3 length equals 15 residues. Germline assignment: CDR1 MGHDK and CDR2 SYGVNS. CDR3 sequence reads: CASSERGTGRETQYF. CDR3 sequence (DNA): TGTGCCAGCAGTGAACGAGGGACAGGGAGGGAGACCCAGTACTTC.

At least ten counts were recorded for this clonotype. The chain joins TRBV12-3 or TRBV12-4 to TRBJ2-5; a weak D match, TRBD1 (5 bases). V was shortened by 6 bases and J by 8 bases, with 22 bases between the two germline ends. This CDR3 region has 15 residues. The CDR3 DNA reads TGTGCCAGCAGCCGGACAAATTATCGGACGGCAACCCAGTACTTC. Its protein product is CASSRTNYRTATQYF.

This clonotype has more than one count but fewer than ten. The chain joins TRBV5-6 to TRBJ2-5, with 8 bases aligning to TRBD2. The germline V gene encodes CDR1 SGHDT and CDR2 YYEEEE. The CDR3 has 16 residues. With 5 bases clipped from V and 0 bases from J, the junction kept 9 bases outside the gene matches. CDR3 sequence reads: CASSERSGSYQETQYF. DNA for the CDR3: TGTGCCAGCAGTGAGAGGAGCGGGAGCTACCAAGAGACCCAGTACTTC.